Shown below are 9 T cell receptor beta chains from a single sample sequenced in a study of graft-versus-host responses after intestinal transplantation. TCRdb keeps only in-frame clones here, not all; method: immunoSEQ multiplex PCR. The table records tens of thousands of clones, roughly 95% of them present only once. The material was PBMCs, obtained 156 days after intestinal transplant. These receptors were collected from a human patient who received an intestinal transplant, so some T cells may come from the graft donor.

The chain employs TRBV5-4 and TRBJ1-1; the D is unclear. In germline, CDR1 is SGHNT, CDR2 YYREEE (reference sequence). The CDR3 has 14 residues. V was clipped by 2 bases and J by 0 bases, with 8 bases between them. As DNA, the CDR3 is TGTGCCAGCAGCTTCGGAGCCATGAACACTGAAGCTTTCTTT. Protein product: CASSFGAMNTEAFF. The entire variable domain, with the rest obtained from reference TRBV5-4 and TRBJ1-1, is as follows: ETGVTQSPTHLIKTRGQQVTLRCSSQSGHNTVSWYQQALGQGPQFIFQYYREEENGRGNFPPRFSGLQFPNYSSELNVNALELDDSALYLCASSFGAMNTEAFFGQGTRLTVV.

This rearrangement joins TRBV19 to TRBJ2-3, with TRBD1 matching 9 bases. In germline, CDR1 is LNHDA, CDR2 SQIVND (reference sequence). The CDR3 extends over 13 amino acids. After removal of 3 bases from V and 5 bases from J, the junction contained 0 bases not matched to a gene. Here the CDR3 DNA reads TGTGCCAGTAGTATGGGACAGGGAGATACGCAGTATTTT. Its protein product is CASSMGQGDTQYF.

This chain links TRBV28 with TRBJ2-3; either TRBD1 or TRBD2 may fit D (5 bases each). Germline lookup yields CDR1 MDHEN and CDR2 SYDVKM. Trimming removed 3 bases from V and 3 bases from J, with 28 bases in between. CDR3 length: 20 residues. CDR3 residues: CASSFGIRGVGARMTDTQYF. The DNA of the CDR3 is TGTGCCAGCAGTTTCGGAATCCGGGGTGTTGGGGCGAGGATGACAGATACGCAGTATTTT.

The chain joins TRBV7-2 to TRBJ1-6; D is ambiguous. The germline V and J ends were trimmed by 2 bases and 8 bases, with 7 bases remaining between them. This CDR3 is 13 amino acids long. Germline values: CDR1 SGHTA, CDR2 FQGNSA. Here the CDR3 DNA reads TGTGCCAGCAGCTTAAGGCCAGATTCACCCCTCCACTTT. It yields the protein CASSLRPDSPLHF.

The rearrangement links TRBV11-2 to TRBJ2-2, with 8 bases fitting TRBD2. V shed 3 bases and J 7 bases; nucleotides not matched to a gene: 7. Germline lookup yields CDR1 SGHAT and CDR2 FQNNGV. The CDR3 contains 15 residues. The CDR3: CASSLTSAFVGELFF. The CDR3 nucleotides read TGTGCCAGCAGCTTGACTAGCGCTTTTGTCGGGGAGCTGTTTTTT.

The chain combines TRBV27 with TRBJ2-5; 9 nucleotides line up with TRBD2. Germline CDR1 and CDR2: MNHEY and SMNVEV (reference sequence). The CDR3 has 16 residues. The V segment lost 2 bases and the J segment 5 bases; nucleotides outside the gene matches: 9. The CDR3 region has the DNA TGTGCCAGCAGTTTAGGGCGGGGGGGCCCCTACGAGACCCAGTACTTC. It encodes CASSLGRGGPYETQYF.

The table lists this clone with a count of one. The chain couples TRBV18 to TRBJ2-1; D is unclear. The germline V gene has CDR1 KGHSH and CDR2 LQKENI. The V end was cut by 2 bases, the J end by 3 bases, with 14 bases between. The CDR3 consists of 16 residues. CDR3 bases: TGTGCCAGCTCACCAAGCCGTCAAGTGAGCTACAATGAGCAGTTCTTC. Translating gives CASSPSRQVSYNEQFF.

This clone was picked up a small number of times. The chain is built from TRBV6-6 and TRBJ1-2; tentative D call: TRBD1 (6 bases). V was clipped by 4 bases and J by 8 bases, with 14 bases between them. The germline CDR1 and CDR2 sequences are MNHNY and SVGAGI (reference sequence). The CDR3 length is 13 residues. CDR3 sequence: CASSWGALGGYTF. CDR3 nucleotide sequence: TGTGCCAGCAGTTGGGGGGCACTCGGGGGCTACACCTTC.

This clone appeared once. This chain links TRBV5-4 with TRBJ1-5; D ambiguous. The CDR3 consists of 13 residues. Trimming removed 4 bases from V and 5 bases from J, with 10 bases in between. In germline, CDR1 is SGHNT, CDR2 YYREEE (reference sequence). CDR3 DNA: TGTGCCAGCAGCAAGACACCTGATCAGCCCCAGCATTTT. Translation: CASSKTPDQPQHF.